These 10 T cell receptor beta chains were all obtained from the same sample, sequenced in a study of T cell changes during pregnancy in multiple sclerosis. Libraries were prepared by immunoSEQ multiplex PCR; TCRdb keeps only in-frame clonotypes and omits some of them. The table shows some 70,000 clones, with under 95% occurring only once. The material was peripheral blood, obtained in the second trimester of pregnancy. Receptors originate from a female donor in good health, enrolled as a control in a pregnancy study.

The genes are TRBV28 and TRBJ2-7; 7 positions match TRBD2. The CDR3 sequence is 15 residues long. J gave up 5 bases and V 6 bases, and 13 bases lay outside the gene matches. The germline V gene encodes CDR1 MDHEN and CDR2 SYDVKM. CDR3 in amino acids: CASSPPRDYNNEQYF. The CDR3 DNA reads as TGTGCCAGCAGCCCGCCCCGGGACTACAACAACGAGCAGTACTTC.

The CDR3 protein is CASSWGLAASYEQYF. CDR3 coding DNA: TGTGCCAGCAGTTGGGGACTAGCGGCCTCCTACGAGCAGTACTTC. This chain connects TRBV6-6 to TRBJ2-7, with 11 bases that match TRBD2. The V gene's germline CDR1 is MNHNY and CDR2 SVGAGI (reference sequence). The V segment lost 4 bases and the J segment 0 bases; nucleotides outside the gene matches: 2. CDR3 length: 15 residues.

J is TRBJ1-6 and V is TRBV28, with D uncertain. Trimming left V 2 bases short and J 7 bases short, with 9 bases between. Germline V gene sequence: CDR1 MDHEN, CDR2 SYDVKM. The CDR3 has 14 amino acids. In DNA, the CDR3 is TGTGCCAGCAGTTTAACGGGAACAAATTCACCCCTCCACTTT. Translated: CASSLTGTNSPLHF.

The J gene is TRBJ1-4, the V gene TRBV28, with 9 bases identical to TRBD1. Germline V lookup: CDR1 MDHEN, CDR2 SYDVKM. The length of the CDR3 is 15 residues. The V gene end was trimmed by 5 bases and the J gene end by 7 bases; junction bases not matched to a gene: 8. The CDR3 nucleotides read TGTGCCAGCAGTCAGTATGACAGGGGGAGTGAAAAACTGTTTTTT. Protein: CASSQYDRGSEKLFF.

V and J are TRBV28 and TRBJ2-1; 9 positions agree with TRBD2. The CDR3 consists of 15 residues. Per germline, CDR1 MDHEN and CDR2 SYDVKM. J lost 3 bases, V lost 3 bases, and 3 bases had no gene match. In DNA, the CDR3 is TGTGCCAGCAGTTTCCCACTAGCGGGCTACAATGAGCAGTTCTTC. It specifies CASSFPLAGYNEQFF.

The chain recombines TRBV7-2 with TRBJ1-4; 10 bases line up with TRBD1. In germline, CDR1 is SGHTA, CDR2 FQGNSA. V lost 5 bases to trimming and J lost 0 bases; unmatched junction nucleotides: 9. This CDR3 comprises 18 residues. CDR3 nucleotide sequence: TGTGCCAGCAGCCTCGCCGGGACAGGGGCCGCAACTAATGAAAAACTGTTTTTT. As protein: CASSLAGTGAATNEKLFF.

The chain is built from TRBV28 and TRBJ2-1, with 10 bases fitting TRBD2. Germline CDR1 is MDHEN and CDR2 is SYDVKM. The CDR3 runs 18 residues. The trim removed 1 base at V and 5 bases at J, leaving 11 bases unmatched. As DNA, the CDR3 is TGTGCCAGCAGTTTATTACCATGGCGTACTAGCGGGAACAATGAGCAGTTCTTC. The encoded protein is CASSLLPWRTSGNNEQFF. The complete variable domain, with remaining parts taken from reference TRBV28 and TRBJ2-1, reads DVKVTQSSRYLVKRTGEKVFLECVQDMDHENMFWYRQDPGLGLRLIYFSYDVKMKEKGDIPEGYSVSREKKERFSLILESASTNQTSMYLCASSLLPWRTSGNNEQFFGPGTRLTVL.

V and J are TRBV7-2 and TRBJ2-1, with D perhaps TRBD2 (6 bases). This CDR3 spans 15 amino acids. V was pared by 3 bases and J by 7 bases, with 16 bases between. Germline V gives CDR1 SGHTA, CDR2 FQGNSA. CDR3 sequence: CASSLYQVGGNEQFF. The CDR3 nucleotides are TGTGCCAGCAGCTTGTACCAGGTTGGGGGGAATGAGCAGTTCTTC.

This sequence joins TRBV6-5 and TRBJ1-6; TRBD1 matches at 11 bases. The CDR3 extends over 15 amino acids. With V trimmed by 8 bases and J by 10 bases, 10 bases remained unmatched. CDR1 is MNHEY and CDR2 is SVGAGI in the germline V gene. The chain's CDR3 is CASGPGTGGWSPLHF. The CDR3 DNA reads TGTGCCAGCGGACCCGGGACAGGGGGGTGGTCACCCCTCCACTTT.

V usage is TRBV27 and J usage is TRBJ2-7; possibly TRBD1 for D (5 bases). With 4 bases removed from V and 3 bases from J, the gap between germline ends came to 10 bases. In germline, CDR1 is MNHEY, CDR2 SMNVEV (reference sequence). This CDR3 has 13 amino acids. In DNA form, the CDR3 reads TGTGCCAGCAGTTCAATCACAGGCTACGAGCAGTACTTC. Translation gives CASSSITGYEQYF.